This entry features one TCR beta chain sequence. Its cognate antigen is unknown. Clones were read by immunoSEQ multiplex PCR, and TCRdb kept only the in-frame ones, dropping some. The table records 95,000 to 150,000 clones, around 89% of them present only once. V was pared by 2 bases and J by 8 bases, with 12 bases between. Germline V gene data show CDR1 as MNHEY and CDR2 as SVGEGT. This CDR3 has 13 amino acids. These data originate in a study of T cell responses to AZD1222 COVID-19 vaccine. Study as a whole: Recipients boosted at about 4 weeks or about 12 weeks are pooled. Notes on the study in general: White British people made up most donors, females outnumbered males, and clonal diversity was possibly underestimated. Baseline seropositivity occurred in only a handful of AZD1222 recipients. Sampling captured repertoires only after the peak T cell response.

The sample consisted of peripheral blood, taken on day 0 of AZD1222 vaccination. V and J are TRBV6-2 or TRBV6-3 and TRBJ1-2; D ambiguous. The clonotype comes from an adult in good health. CDR3 loop: CASSYPETVGYTF. The CDR3 coding sequence is TGTGCCAGCAGTTACCCAGAGACCGTCGGCTACACCTTC.